Below are 27 T cell receptor beta chains sequenced from a single sample in a study of blood T cell repertoires in COVID-19. Only in-frame clones appear in the TCRdb table, and some are missing; sequencing was by immunoSEQ multiplex PCR. The sample yields about 60,000 clones, around 90% seen once. Sequenced: peripheral blood. These receptor sequences come from a man aged 55 to 70 with acute or convalescent COVID-19.

The chain links TRBV28 to TRBJ2-1, with TRBD2 identical over 9 bases. CDR1 and CDR2 from the germline V gene are MDHEN and SYDVKM. The J segment lost 8 bases and the V segment lost 6 bases, leaving 8 bases of the junction unmatched. CDR3 length: 14 residues. The CDR3 loop is CASSPSGRRYEQFF. CDR3 in DNA: TGTGCCAGCAGCCCGAGCGGGAGGAGGTATGAGCAGTTCTTC.

This chain uses TRBV10-3 with TRBJ1-2, with 10 bases aligning to TRBD1. CDR3 length: 13 residues. CDR1 and CDR2 (germline): ENHRY, SYGVKD. The J segment lost 8 bases and the V segment lost 4 bases, leaving 4 bases of the junction unmatched. The CDR3 region is CAISAGTGVGYTF. The CDR3 DNA is TGTGCCATCAGTGCCGGGACAGGGGTAGGCTACACCTTC.

CDR3 protein: CASSEVRHYTF. Here the CDR3 DNA reads TGTGCCAGCAGTGAAGTTCGACACTACACCTTC. The chain uses TRBV2 and TRBJ1-2; D uncertain. The V end was cut by 1 base, the J end by 10 bases, with 7 bases between. The CDR3 runs 11 residues. Germline CDR1 reads SNHLY; CDR2 reads FYNNEI.

The genes are TRBV28 and TRBJ2-1, with D uncertain. V lost 8 bases and J 7 bases, leaving 12 bases between the germline ends. This CDR3 contains 12 residues. Germline CDR1 is MDHEN and CDR2 is SYDVKM. CDR3 sequence: CASQVGRNEQFF. DNA for the CDR3: TGTGCCAGCCAGGTAGGAAGGAATGAGCAGTTCTTC.

This rearrangement joins TRBV5-6 to TRBJ1-2; D is uncertain. This CDR3 spans 14 amino acids. The V and J ends lost 2 bases and 4 bases respectively, with 12 bases between them. Germline V gene data show CDR1 as SGHDT and CDR2 as YYEEEE. DNA for the CDR3: TGTGCCAGCAGCTTTGTGACGACGGGCTATGGCTACACCTTC. Protein: CASSFVTTGYGYTF.

V is TRBV2 and J is TRBJ1-1; no clear D. The CDR3 totals 13 residues. V dropped 7 bases and J dropped 4 bases, with 13 bases sitting between them. Germline CDR1 and CDR2: SNHLY and FYNNEI. CDR3 region: CASTREGGTEAFF. The CDR3 nucleotides read TGTGCCAGCACTAGGGAGGGCGGCACTGAAGCTTTCTTT.

The V gene is TRBV19, the J gene TRBJ1-1, with TRBD1 matching 9 bases. The J segment lost 5 bases and the V segment lost 7 bases, leaving 11 bases of the junction unmatched. The germline gives CDR1 LNHDA, CDR2 SQIVND (reference sequence). CDR3 size: 15 residues. The CDR3 DNA reads as TGTGCCAGTACCACCTGGGGACAGGGATGGACTGAAGCTTTCTTT. This sequence encodes CASTTWGQGWTEAFF.

The sample holds one count of this clone. The chain links TRBV12-3 or TRBV12-4 to TRBJ2-5; TRBD1 might be the D (5 bases). Trimming left V 6 bases short and J 2 bases short, with 10 bases between. The CDR3 consists of 13 residues. DNA for the CDR3: TGTGCCAGCAGCCTAAGACAGCAAGAGACCCAGTACTTC. It translates to CASSLRQQETQYF.

The rearrangement uses TRBV6-5 and TRBJ2-4, with 9 bases lining up with TRBD1. Germline values: CDR1 MNHEY, CDR2 SVGAGI. Unmatched junction bases numbered 7, after V lost 4 bases and J lost 3 bases. The CDR3 contains 16 residues. The CDR3 DNA reads as TGTGCCAGCAGTTCCCTGACAGGGGGGAGCAAAAACATTCAGTACTTC. It yields the protein CASSSLTGGSKNIQYF.

The chain links TRBV7-3 to TRBJ2-1; no firm D call. Germline CDR1 is SGHTA and CDR2 is FQGTGA. CDR3 length: 15 amino acids. The V and J ends lost 1 base and 3 bases respectively, with 10 bases between them. The CDR3 spells CASSLNSPSYNEQFF. The CDR3 DNA follows: TGTGCCAGCAGCTTAAATAGCCCCAGCTACAATGAGCAGTTCTTC.

This chain connects TRBV4-1 to TRBJ2-3, with TRBD1 identical over 7 bases. The V and J ends lost 3 bases and 2 bases, in that order; junction bases with no gene match: 20. The CDR3 is 20 residues long. Germline loops: CDR1 MGHRA, CDR2 YSYEKL. The CDR3, as DNA: TGCGCCAGCAGCCAGAGACCCGGACTTACAGGGGCGATTGACACAGATACGCAGTATTTT. Protein: CASSQRPGLTGAIDTDTQYF.

This CDR3 is CAASDYADTQYF. The CDR3 DNA reads TGTGCCGCCTCGGACTATGCAGATACGCAGTATTTT. The chain combines TRBV30 with TRBJ2-3; the D gene is possibly TRBD2 (6 bases). With 8 bases removed from V and 4 bases from J, the gap between germline ends came to 13 bases. CDR1 GTSNPN and CDR2 SVGIG come from the germline V gene (reference sequence). The CDR3 covers 12 residues.

V gene TRBV7-9 combines with J gene TRBJ1-6, with 9 bases lining up with TRBD1. Per the germline V gene, CDR1 is SEHNR and CDR2 is FQNEAQ (reference sequence). After removal of 7 bases from V and 10 bases from J, the junction contained 11 bases not matched to a gene. CDR3 length: 15 residues. CDR3 loop: CASTAGQGILSPLHF. The CDR3 nucleotides are TGTGCCAGCACCGCCGGACAGGGGATATTGTCACCCCTCCACTTT.

CDR3 protein: CSVEGGTGLGYTF. CDR3 sequence (DNA): TGCAGCGTTGAAGGGGGGACAGGGCTCGGCTACACCTTC. The V gene is TRBV29-1, the J gene TRBJ1-2; 9 bases are shared with TRBD1. The junction had 5 bases not matched to a gene; V was cut back by 1 base and J by 8 bases. The germline CDR1 and CDR2 sequences are SQVTM and ANQGSEA. The CDR3 runs 13 residues.

This chain joins TRBV4-1 and TRBJ2-5; 8 bases agree with TRBD1. The CDR3 spans 17 residues. Germline assignment: CDR1 MGHRA and CDR2 YSYEKL. V was pared by 3 bases and J by 1 base, with 10 bases of the junction left unmatched. The CDR3 here is CASSHSRTGTSQETQYF. In nucleotides, the CDR3 is TGCGCCAGCAGCCACTCAAGGACAGGGACTTCCCAAGAGACCCAGTACTTC.

The chain has TRBV28 and TRBJ2-3; the D is unclear. The CDR3 totals 19 residues. Between the trimmed V and J ends, which lost 6 bases and 4 bases, there was a span of 29 bases. CDR1 is MDHEN, CDR2 SYDVKM, per germline. In nucleotides, the CDR3 is TGTGCCAGCAGGCCCGTTTTGAAACCCGGCCCTCAGGTCCCAGATACGCAGTATTTT. Its translation: CASRPVLKPGPQVPDTQYF.

J is TRBJ2-5 and V is TRBV30; possible D gene TRBD2, 6 bases. Germline CDR1 and CDR2: GTSNPN and SVGIG (reference sequence). Trimming took off 3 bases at V and 0 bases at J, with 11 bases between the two ends. This CDR3 is built from 14 residues. The CDR3 DNA reads as TGTGCCTGGAGCCGCGGGGAGTACCAAGAGACCCAGTACTTC. Its translation: CAWSRGEYQETQYF.

The rearrangement links TRBV28 to TRBJ1-5, with 7 bases lining up with TRBD1. Trimming at V came to 4 bases and at J to 4 bases, leaving 7 bases not matched to a gene. Looked up from germline, CDR1 is MDHEN and CDR2 is SYDVKM. The CDR3 is 15 residues long. The DNA for the CDR3 is TGTGCCAGCAGTTCCCTACAGGGGCTTAATCAGCCCCAGCATTTT. Its translation: CASSSLQGLNQPQHF.

About this clone itself: A junction boundary mismatches the germline segment, possibly from a read error. J is TRBJ1-5 and V is TRBV28, with 12 bases that match TRBD1. CDR1 MDHEN and CDR2 SYDVKM come from the germline V gene. CDR3 size: 15 residues. The CDR3 bases are TGTGCCAGCAGTCCACTGGGACAGGGGGCGAATCGGGCGGATTTT. This gives the protein CASSPLGQGANRADF.

CDR3 sequence (DNA): TGTGCCAGCAGCGTCGGACTGACCTATGGCTACACCTTC. Protein: CASSVGLTYGYTF. The rearrangement joins TRBV2 to TRBJ1-2; D not resolved. The V and J ends lost 6 bases and 4 bases respectively, with 12 bases between them. CDR3 length equals 13 residues. Germline assignment: CDR1 SNHLY and CDR2 FYNNEI.

The CDR3, as DNA: TGTGCCATCAGTGAGTCCGGACTAGCGGTACCCTACAATGAGCAGTTCTTC. Its translation is CAISESGLAVPYNEQFF. The V gene is TRBV10-3, the J gene TRBJ2-1; 10 positions match TRBD2. CDR3 length: 17 amino acids. After removal of 0 bases from V and 2 bases from J, the junction contained 4 bases not matched to a gene. Germline CDR1 is ENHRY and CDR2 is SYGVKD.

The chain carries TRBV5-1 and TRBJ2-3; perhaps TRBD1 as D (5 bases). V lost 1 base to trimming and J lost 2 bases, with 11 bases between them. Germline V gives CDR1 SGHRS, CDR2 YFSETQ. CDR3 length equals 15 residues. CDR3 in DNA: TGCGCCAGCAGCTTGACAGGTTCATACACAGATACGCAGTATTTT. This gives the protein CASSLTGSYTDTQYF.

The CDR3 loop reads CASSPRDSEAFF. CDR3 coding DNA: TGTGCCAGCTCACCCCGGGACAGTGAAGCTTTCTTT. The chain recombines TRBV18 with TRBJ1-1; TRBD1 aligns across 7 bases. The CDR3 loop spans 12 amino acids. From germline, CDR1 is KGHSH and CDR2 LQKENI. Trimming at V came to 3 bases and at J to 7 bases, leaving 2 bases not matched to a gene.

J is TRBJ1-3 and V is TRBV5-1, with D unclear. CDR3 length: 14 residues. Germline CDR1 is SGHRS and CDR2 is YFSETQ. Trimming removed 4 bases at V and 0 bases at J, with 8 bases between. The CDR3 reads CASSPESSGNTIYF. CDR3 coding DNA: TGCGCCAGCAGCCCTGAGAGCTCTGGAAACACCATATATTTT.

This sequence joins TRBV21-1 and TRBJ2-2; the D call of TRBD2 is as the table states it, not checked on the DNA. TRBV21-1 is reported as a pseudogene. The CDR3 spans 13 residues. The CDR3 region is CASSKRCTGELFF. CDR3 in DNA: TGTGCCAGCAGCAAACGGTGCACCGGGGAGCTGTTTTTT.

The chain recombines TRBV5-1 with TRBJ1-4; TRBD1 aligns across 9 bases. The germline CDR1 and CDR2 sequences are SGHRS and YFSETQ. The V and J ends lost 4 bases and 3 bases, in that order; junction bases with no gene match: 13. This CDR3 is 18 amino acids long. The CDR3 bases are TGCGCCAGCAGCCCCGGGGACAGGGCGGTGAGGCCTAATGAAAAACTGTTTTTT. Protein sequence: CASSPGDRAVRPNEKLFF.

This clone has a handful of counts. The V call is TRBV27, the J call TRBJ1-5, with TRBD1 matching 8 bases. The germline gives CDR1 MNHEY, CDR2 SMNVEV (reference sequence). This CDR3 is built from 16 residues. With V trimmed by 6 bases and J by 4 bases, 11 bases remained unmatched. The CDR3 loop is CASSRISGTGNQPQHF. The CDR3 nucleotides read TGTGCCAGCAGCCGAATATCCGGGACAGGAAATCAGCCCCAGCATTTT.